What follows is one T cell receptor (beta chain) and its context. The antigen remains undetermined. The data belong to a study of cytomegalovirus exposure and HLA in healthy donors. With 5 bases clipped from V and 0 bases from J, the junction kept 5 bases outside the gene matches. Germline values: CDR1 MNHEY, CDR2 SMNVEV (reference sequence). The CDR3 consists of 15 residues. Findings and caveats of the study: Productive rates of about 87% or about 30% were seen for most TCR beta V segments in an earlier analysis. For cytomegalovirus status, the classifier reportedly gave diagnoses with high specificity and sensitivity. Being indistinguishable, some V segments were excluded, TRBV6-2 and TRBV6-3 among them.

In the PCR, 60 Vbeta and 13 Jbeta primers were used. Only in-frame clones appear in the TCRdb table, and some are missing; sequencing was by immunoSEQ multiplex PCR. This sample has some 67,000 clones; more than 80% occur once, and the top ten carry about 2.9%. The chain couples TRBV27 to TRBJ1-1, with 8 bases fitting TRBD1. This clonotype was obtained from a woman aged 25-40 years in good health and CMV-seronegative. Source material: PBMCs. CDR3 protein: CASSPTGAMNTEAFF. The CDR3 coding sequence is TGTGCCAGCAGTCCGACAGGGGCCATGAACACTGAAGCTTTCTTT.